The 28 T cell receptor beta chains below all came from one sample that was sequenced in a study of response to subunit inactivated influenza vaccine. TCRdb independently ran MiXCR on the RT-PCR reads; one entry per CDR3 protein. The sample comprises about half a million distinct CDR3 sequences, roughly 27% of which are singletons, and about 1.9% rests with the top ten. The specimen comprised CD4+ T cells sorted from PBMCs, sampled 4 to 6 days after vaccination. Receptor source: a man aged 45-60 years who received an inactivated influenza vaccine.

This clonotype has just a few counts. CDR3 amino acids: CASSRPGPTNSPLHF. The CDR3 DNA reads as TGTGCCAGCAGCCGCCCGGGACCTACGAATTCACCCCTCCACTTT. V is TRBV7-9 and J is TRBJ1-6, with TRBD1 as a possible D gene (5 bases). This CDR3 has 15 amino acids. Looked up from germline, CDR1 is SEHNR and CDR2 is FQNEAQ (reference sequence). The V and J ends lost 5 bases and 7 bases respectively, with 15 bases between them.

The table lists this clonotype with a few counts. The chain combines TRBV29-1 with TRBJ1-5, with 7 bases lining up with TRBD1. V was clipped by 8 bases and J by 1 base; unmatched bases: 5. The CDR3 totals 13 residues. Germline V lookup: CDR1 SQVTM, CDR2 ANQGSEA. Here the CDR3 reads CSRQGGSNQPQHF. For the CDR3, the DNA is TGCAGCAGACAGGGTGGGAGCAATCAGCCCCAGCATTTT.

This clonotype has more than one count but fewer than ten. V is TRBV12-3 or TRBV12-4 and J is TRBJ2-2; 7 bases fit TRBD2. V dropped 7 bases and J dropped 4; count of bases not matched to a gene: 9. This CDR3 has 15 residues. The CDR3 DNA reads as TGTGCCAGCATCCCAGCGGGGCTTCGCACCGGGGAGCTGTTTTTT. Amino acid sequence: CASIPAGLRTGELFF.

This clonotype was seen a handful of times. The DNA for the CDR3 is TGCAGCACCAATACCGGGACCCACTATGGCTACACCTTC. It is translated as CSTNTGTHYGYTF. The chain has TRBV29-1 and TRBJ1-2; D is perhaps TRBD1 (5 bases). V shed 8 bases and J shed 3 bases, with 16 bases lying between them. Germline lookup yields CDR1 SQVTM and CDR2 ANQGSEA. The CDR3 length is 13 residues.

J is TRBJ2-5 and V is TRBV7-9, with no clear D. Germline CDR1 and CDR2: SEHNR and FQNEAQ (reference sequence). The CDR3 totals 15 residues. With 0 bases removed from V and 5 bases from J, the gap between germline ends came to 13 bases. The DNA for the CDR3 is TGTGCCAGCAGCTTAGCGAAGAGATTCCACGAGACCCAGTACTTC. As protein: CASSLAKRFHETQYF.

This clonotype has a handful of counts. V is TRBV5-1 and J is TRBJ2-1; a weak D match, TRBD1 (5 bases). This CDR3 contains 15 residues. V dropped 4 bases and J dropped 2 bases, with 13 bases sitting between them. The V gene's germline CDR1 is SGHRS and CDR2 YFSETQ. CDR3 residues: CASSKHRGTYNEQFF. For the CDR3, the DNA is TGCGCCAGCAGCAAACATAGGGGAACCTACAATGAGCAGTTCTTC.

In its sample, this clonotype was seen a few times. The J gene is TRBJ2-1, the V gene TRBV29-1; 14 bases are shared with TRBD2. The CDR3 sequence is 16 residues long. After removal of 1 base from V and 10 bases from J, the junction contained 9 bases not matched to a gene. Germline V lookup: CDR1 SQVTM, CDR2 ANQGSEA. CDR3 residues: CSVEAPGTSGSWEQFF. The CDR3, as DNA: TGCAGCGTTGAAGCCCCAGGGACTAGCGGGAGTTGGGAGCAGTTCTTC.

This clonotype was detected a few times. This chain connects TRBV29-1 to TRBJ2-3, with D possibly being TRBD2 (6 bases). Germline-derived CDR1 and CDR2 are SQVTM and ANQGSEA. The length of the CDR3 is 18 residues. Trimming cost V 7 bases and J 5 bases, with 31 bases left between them. The DNA of the CDR3 is TGCAGCGCCGGCTTCGGAGGTTGGCTTCGGGGAGGCGGAGATACGCAGTATTTT. Amino acids: CSAGFGGWLRGGGDTQYF.

This clonotype was seen at least ten times. This chain connects TRBV5-1 to TRBJ2-2, with 7 nucleotides matching TRBD1. J lost 1 base, V lost 4 bases, and 22 bases had no gene match. CDR1 is SGHRS, CDR2 YFSETQ, per germline. The CDR3 consists of 21 residues. CDR3 nucleotide sequence: TGCGCCAGCAGCATTGGAAGTTTGGGGACAGCGCGGGCCTTGAACACCGGGGAGCTGTTTTTT. It codes for CASSIGSLGTARALNTGELFF.

This clonotype occurred a few times. The CDR3 coding sequence is TGTGCCAGCAGCCAAGTCCGGACAGGGAGGAACGAGCAGTACTTC. As protein: CASSQVRTGRNEQYF. The rearrangement uses TRBV3-1 and TRBJ2-7, with TRBD1 matching over 8 bases. Per the germline V gene, CDR1 is LGHDT and CDR2 is YNNKEL (reference sequence). The CDR3 covers 15 residues. The trim removed 1 base at V and 5 bases at J, leaving 7 bases unmatched.

In this sample, this clonotype turned up a few times. The chain carries TRBV10-3 and TRBJ1-2; 7 nucleotides align to TRBD1. The trim removed 5 bases at V and 2 bases at J, leaving 8 bases unmatched. Germline CDR1 is ENHRY and CDR2 is SYGVKD. The CDR3 extends over 15 amino acids. The CDR3 protein is CAISTFGTANYGYTF. CDR3 in DNA: TGTGCCATCAGTACCTTCGGGACAGCGAACTATGGCTACACCTTC.

This clonotype appeared a few times. The V call is TRBV6-2 or TRBV6-3, the J call TRBJ2-5, with 10 bases aligning to TRBD2. Germline CDR1 reads MNHEY; CDR2 reads SVGEGT. The CDR3 extends over 12 amino acids. With 5 bases clipped from V and 14 bases from J, the junction kept 8 bases outside the gene matches. CDR3 nucleotide sequence: TGTGCCAGCAGTCTCAGCGGGAGGGCCACTTACTTC. It specifies CASSLSGRATYF.

The rearrangement uses TRBV20-1 and TRBJ2-5, with D maybe TRBD1 (6 bases). Trimming took 4 bases from V and 5 from J, leaving 11 bases between them. The CDR3 is made up of 12 amino acids. Germline-derived CDR1 and CDR2 are DFQATT and SNEGSKA (reference sequence). CDR3 bases: TGCAGTGCTATATACCAGGGGGAGACCCAGTACTTC. It codes for CSAIYQGETQYF.

This clonotype was detected a few times. The chain joins TRBV4-1 to TRBJ2-7, with 9 positions matching TRBD1. V shed 3 bases and J 5 bases; nucleotides not matched to a gene: 8. The germline gives CDR1 MGHRA, CDR2 YSYEKL. There are 15 residues in the CDR3. The CDR3 spells CASSHPGQGRHEQYF. CDR3 coding DNA: TGCGCCAGCAGCCACCCGGGACAGGGTCGCCACGAGCAGTACTTC.

This sequence joins TRBV11-2 and TRBJ2-1; TRBD2 matches at 12 bases. J gave up 6 bases and V 3 bases, and 12 bases lay outside the gene matches. Per the germline V gene, CDR1 is SGHAT and CDR2 is FQNNGV. The CDR3 spans 18 residues. The CDR3 sequence is CASSLLPTLAGGTNEQFF. The CDR3 DNA sequence: TGTGCCAGCAGCTTGCTTCCTACGCTAGCGGGAGGGACCAATGAGCAGTTCTTC.

The CDR3, as DNA: TGCAGTGCCCCCCCAGGGGCCCGCTATGGCTACACCTTC. Protein sequence: CSAPPGARYGYTF. This sequence joins TRBV20-1 and TRBJ1-2, with D maybe TRBD1 (6 bases). The V end lost 6 bases, the J end lost 4 bases, and 15 bases lay between the germline ends. Germline V lookup: CDR1 DFQATT, CDR2 SNEGSKA (reference sequence). This CDR3 is 13 amino acids long.

The DNA for the CDR3 is TGTGCCAGCAGCTTAGTAGGACAGTCTAGCGATGAGCAGTTCTTC. It translates to CASSLVGQSSDEQFF. The gene calls are TRBV7-9 and TRBJ2-1, with D perhaps matching TRBD1 or TRBD2 (6 bases each). Trimming pared 1 base from V and 8 bases from J, leaving 15 bases between. Germline V gives CDR1 SEHNR, CDR2 FQNEAQ (reference sequence). The CDR3 totals 15 residues.

This clonotype was observed a few times. For the CDR3, the DNA is TGTGCCAGCGGGGGGGGGTTCCTCTATGGCTACACCTTC. Its translation is CASGGGFLYGYTF. The V and J genes are TRBV12-3 or TRBV12-4 and TRBJ1-2; a weak D match, TRBD1 (5 bases). The CDR3 has 13 amino acids. Trimming cost V 8 bases and J 4 bases, with 14 bases left between them.

J is TRBJ2-1 and V is TRBV6-2 or TRBV6-3; 7 bases match TRBD1. Trimming cost V 5 bases and J 2 bases; bases outside gene matches: 6. The germline CDR1 and CDR2 sequences are MNHEY and SVGEGT. The CDR3 is made up of 15 amino acids. The CDR3 nucleotides are TGTGCCAGCAGTACGGGACAGCCACCCTACAATGAGCAGTTCTTC. This translates into CASSTGQPPYNEQFF.

The chain joins TRBV30 to TRBJ2-3, with D perhaps matching TRBD2 (6 bases). Trimming removed 4 bases at V and 2 bases at J, with 13 bases between. Per the germline V gene, CDR1 is GTSNPN and CDR2 is SVGIG (reference sequence). The CDR3 is 14 amino acids. DNA of the CDR3: TGTGCCTGGAAGGAGGGCTACTACACAGATACGCAGTATTTT. The encoded protein is CAWKEGYYTDTQYF.

This clonotype was recorded a few times. The chain joins TRBV15 to TRBJ2-1; no clear D. V was cut by 0 bases and J by 10 bases, with 10 bases left in between. The length of the CDR3 is 13 residues. CDR1 is LNHNV, CDR2 YYDKDF, per germline (reference sequence). CDR3 in amino acids: CATSREVRREQFF. The CDR3 nucleotides read TGTGCCACCAGCAGAGAGGTGCGTCGCGAGCAGTTCTTC. The variable domain in full, completed from reference TRBV15 and TRBJ2-1, reads DAMVIQNPRYQVTQFGKPVTLSCSQTLNHNVMYWYQQKSSQAPKLLFHYYDKDFNNEADTPDNFQSRRPNTSFCFLDIRSPGLGDTAMYLCATSREVRREQFFGPGTRLTVL.

The chain joins TRBV6-2 or TRBV6-3 to TRBJ2-7, with 11 bases that match TRBD1. Germline V gene sequence: CDR1 MNHEY, CDR2 SVGEGT. V trimming: 6 bases; J trimming: 3 bases; junction bases outside the gene matches: 7. This CDR3 spans 15 amino acids. The CDR3 nucleotides are TGTGCCAGCAGCGCCCCCGGGACAGGGGGCTACGAGCAGTACTTC. It is translated as CASSAPGTGGYEQYF.

This clonotype has a handful of counts. CDR3 in DNA: TGTGCCAGCAGCCCAATTAAAACAGGGGAAGCTTTCTTT. It codes for CASSPIKTGEAFF. The chain has TRBV7-9 and TRBJ1-1, with D possibly TRBD1 on 6 matching bases. The V gene lost 5 bases and the J gene lost 8 bases, with 15 bases spanning the gap. The CDR3 length is 13 residues. Germline V lookup: CDR1 SEHNR, CDR2 FQNEAQ (reference sequence).

The chain carries TRBV28 and TRBJ1-1; 9 bases agree with TRBD1. CDR1 is MDHEN and CDR2 is SYDVKM in the germline V gene. The J segment lost 7 bases and the V segment lost 1 base, leaving 4 bases of the junction unmatched. This CDR3 contains 14 residues. The CDR3: CASSLLGTGIEAFF. The DNA of the CDR3 is TGTGCCAGCAGTTTATTGGGGACAGGGATTGAAGCTTTCTTT. Supplemented by reference TRBV28 and TRBJ1-1, the full variable domain reads DVKVTQSSRYLVKRTGEKVFLECVQDMDHENMFWYRQDPGLGLRLIYFSYDVKMKEKGDIPEGYSVSREKKERFSLILESASTNQTSMYLCASSLLGTGIEAFFGQGTRLTVV.

This clonotype was observed a few times. The chain combines TRBV3-1 with TRBJ2-3; D possibly corresponds to TRBD2 (5 bases). There are 14 residues in the CDR3. V lost 3 bases to trimming and J lost 1 base, with 8 bases between them. Germline lookup yields CDR1 LGHDT and CDR2 YNNKEL (reference sequence). Written as DNA, the CDR3 is TGTGCCAGCAGCCACAGCGGCCGCACAGATACGCAGTATTTT. Encoded protein: CASSHSGRTDTQYF.

There are a few counts of this clonotype. This chain connects TRBV5-1 to TRBJ2-5; the D call may be TRBD1 or TRBD2 (6 bases each). The CDR3 loop spans 13 amino acids. Trimming left V 7 bases short and J 2 bases short, with 12 bases between. CDR1 and CDR2 from the germline V gene are SGHRS and YFSETQ. CDR3: CASGGTMQETQYF. The CDR3 DNA sequence: TGCGCCAGCGGAGGGACAATGCAAGAGACCCAGTACTTC.

This clonotype was observed a few times. The chain employs TRBV25-1 and TRBJ2-7; 7 positions agree with TRBD1. The CDR3 consists of 14 residues. The V gene end was trimmed by 6 bases and the J gene end by 2 bases; junction bases not matched to a gene: 7. From germline, CDR1 is MGHDK and CDR2 SYGVNS. The CDR3 protein is CASSDRQGPYEQYF. DNA of the CDR3: TGTGCCAGCAGCGATAGACAGGGTCCCTACGAGCAGTACTTC.

The chain recombines TRBV9 with TRBJ1-1; D ambiguous. Trimming removed 0 bases from V and 0 bases from J, with 6 bases in between. The CDR3 sequence is 14 residues long. Germline CDR1 and CDR2: SGDLS and YYNGEE. CDR3 in amino acids: CASSVAPLNTEAFF. In DNA, the CDR3 is TGTGCCAGCAGCGTAGCCCCACTGAACACTGAAGCTTTCTTT.